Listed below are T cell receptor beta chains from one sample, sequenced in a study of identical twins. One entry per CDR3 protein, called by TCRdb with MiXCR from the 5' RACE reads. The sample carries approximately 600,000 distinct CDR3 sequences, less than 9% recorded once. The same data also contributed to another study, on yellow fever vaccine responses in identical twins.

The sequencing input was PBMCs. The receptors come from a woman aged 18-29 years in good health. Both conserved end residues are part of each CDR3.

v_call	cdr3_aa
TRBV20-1	CSARGALEWNEQFF
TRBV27	CASSLSGRGLTDTQYF
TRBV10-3	CAISDFRSQETQYF
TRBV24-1	CATSDPTGSGQPQHF
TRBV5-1	CASSQGQGSYNEQFF
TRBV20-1	CSAGGSHHQPQHF
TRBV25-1	CASGDMGASSYNSPLHF
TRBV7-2	CASSLVPPSRDSARTQYF
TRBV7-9	CASSPRTSGGPDTQYF
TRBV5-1	CASSLEQHLYGYTF
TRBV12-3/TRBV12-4	CAISSGVTDTQYF
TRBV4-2	CASSQEKLAGGANYGYTF
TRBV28	CASSLPGGQQNTEAFF
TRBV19	CASSISDLKTQYF
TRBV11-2	CASSITSGSQGDTQYF
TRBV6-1	CASSFRTDYEQYF
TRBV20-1	CSARELAGGEQYF
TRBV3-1	CASSRGAGQETQYF
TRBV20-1	CSASGSSSYNSPLHF
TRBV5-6	CASRRTGANYNEQFF
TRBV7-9	CASSPIGVFGYTF
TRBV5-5	CASSLATSLSNSPLHF
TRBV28	CASSTPATDTQYF
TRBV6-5	CASSYGGIANTQYF
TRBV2	CASSARQINYGYTF
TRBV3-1	CASSPGPVVSTEAFF
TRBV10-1	CASSPAGVGTGELFF
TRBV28	CASSPHQGSNEQFF
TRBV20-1	CSASVRERGGQETQYF
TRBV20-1	CSARDRTGRPYEQYF
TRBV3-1	CASSAVLEIDTQYF
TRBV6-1	CASSGTSGLYNEQFF
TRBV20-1	CSARERTSGKYNEQFF
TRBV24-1	CATSEQETQYF
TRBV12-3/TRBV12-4	CASSSSAPFSAPSYEQYF
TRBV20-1	CSARHRTEQHF
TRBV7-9	CASSLAPHEQFF
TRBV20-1	CSARDPQGRDEQYF
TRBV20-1	CSARYRDKGENLF
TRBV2	CASSVLGFREQFF
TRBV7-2	CASSFSQSGAGYTF
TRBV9	CASSVAAGGPGGYNEQFF
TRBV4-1	CASSQASGRAVHNEQFF
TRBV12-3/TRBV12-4	CASNQSSGNTIYF
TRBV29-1	CSVDGGGYTF
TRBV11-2	CASSAKPGLAAGSSYEQYF
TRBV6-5	CASSYGLTSTDTQYF
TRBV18	CASAKDRDSPLHF
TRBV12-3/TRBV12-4	CASSFQATSGNTIYF
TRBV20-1	CSARPPGVKNTGELFF
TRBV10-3	CAISESTRARTGTSSYNEQFF
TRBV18	CASSRKGLAPNTGELFF
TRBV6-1	CASIPRQGNSPLHF